The entry below gives a single T cell receptor (beta chain) sequence along with its context. Assay: immunoSEQ multiplex PCR; the TCRdb copy retains only in-frame clones and omits some. The table records some 100,000 clones, roughly 78% of them present only once. The entry originates in a study of blood T cell repertoires in COVID-19. The germline V and J ends were trimmed by 2 bases and 3 bases, with 14 bases remaining between them. The CDR3 runs 14 residues. From germline, CDR1 is GTSNPN and CDR2 SVGIG (reference sequence). The V and J genes are TRBV30 and TRBJ2-7; D possibly corresponds to TRBD1 (8 bases). Sample: peripheral blood. This sequence originates from a man aged 45-65 years with active or convalescent COVID-19. The CDR3 nucleotides read TGTGCCTGGAGTACAGGGGGGGGATTCTACGAGCAGTACTTC. Its protein product is CAWSTGGGFYEQYF.